Following are 24 T cell receptor beta chains from one sample sequenced in a study of T-cell memory formation after mild COVID-19. TCRdb re-called the 5' RACE reads with MiXCR, one entry per CDR3 protein. The table includes around 440,000 distinct CDR3 sequences, approximately 18% detected once. Sequencing was done on a sample of PBMCs or a T cell subset sorted from them (not recorded which). The receptor source for this set is an adult woman who had mild COVID-19 (a few samples of this study predate the infection). Cell type and time point are not known.

This clonotype was detected only a few times. The chain joins TRBV7-6 to TRBJ2-1; possible D gene TRBD1, 6 bases. The germline V gene encodes CDR1 SGHVS and CDR2 FNYEAQ. This CDR3 region has 14 residues. V lost 3 bases and J 6 bases, leaving 12 bases between the germline ends. The CDR3 loop is CASSFGAGANEQFF. CDR3 nucleotide sequence: TGTGCCAGCAGCTTTGGGGCAGGGGCCAATGAGCAGTTCTTC.

This clonotype was recorded many times. The chain joins TRBV5-5 to TRBJ2-2, with D perhaps given as TRBD1 or TRBD2 (6 bases each). V lost 6 bases, J lost 4 bases, and 19 bases lay in between. The CDR3 spans 16 residues. Germline CDR1 and CDR2: SGHKS and YYEKEE (reference sequence). CDR3 sequence reads: CASTPPGAGTTGELFF. The CDR3 region has the DNA TGTGCCAGCACCCCTCCGGGGGCAGGAACCACCGGGGAGCTGTTTTTT.

The rearrangement uses TRBV9 and TRBJ2-1; 8 nucleotides align to TRBD1. J lost 5 bases, V lost 2 bases, and 6 bases had no gene match. The CDR3 contains 15 residues. Germline lookup yields CDR1 SGDLS and CDR2 YYNGEE. The CDR3 DNA sequence: TGTGCCAGCAGCGTGTCCGGGACAGGTCACAATGAGCAGTTCTTC. Translation gives CASSVSGTGHNEQFF.

The table lists this clonotype with many counts. This chain joins TRBV18 and TRBJ1-4, with a possible D match to TRBD1 (6 bases). Germline V gives CDR1 KGHSH, CDR2 LQKENI. The germline V and J ends were trimmed by 2 bases and 7 bases, with 11 bases remaining between them. The CDR3 spans 14 residues. The CDR3 region is CASSPYRESEKLFF. The CDR3 DNA follows: TGTGCCAGCTCACCATACAGGGAAAGTGAAAAACTGTTTTTT.

V is TRBV20-1 and J is TRBJ1-1, with D hard to call. The CDR3 sequence is 13 residues long. Germline lookup yields CDR1 DFQATT and CDR2 SNEGSKA (reference sequence). V was pared by 5 bases and J by 3 bases, with 13 bases between. This CDR3 is CSAFLFGDTEAFF. The CDR3 bases are TGCAGTGCTTTCCTCTTCGGAGACACTGAAGCTTTCTTT.

This clonotype occurred a few times. The V call is TRBV24-1, the J call TRBJ2-3; the match to TRBD2 covers 12 bases. V lost 3 bases, J lost 4 bases, and 4 bases stayed unmatched. CDR1 is KGHDR, CDR2 SFDVKD, per germline. The CDR3 runs 16 residues. Here the CDR3 DNA reads TGTGCCACCAGTGATCCTAGCGGGGGGGCGTCAGATACGCAGTATTTT. Its translation: CATSDPSGGASDTQYF.

Ten or more counts support this clonotype. The chain joins TRBV5-1 to TRBJ1-5; tentative D call: TRBD1 (6 bases). CDR3 length: 16 residues. V lost 7 bases, J lost 1 base, and 18 bases lay in between. Germline loops: CDR1 SGHRS, CDR2 YFSETQ. CDR3 loop: CASAAMPGASNQPQHF. The CDR3 DNA sequence: TGCGCCAGCGCCGCCATGCCGGGGGCCAGCAATCAGCCCCAGCATTTT.

CDR3 protein: CASSRWSGGAAFLGYTF. CDR3 nucleotides: TGTGCCAGCAGCCGTTGGTCTGGGGGGGCGGCGTTTCTTGGCTACACCTTC. The genes are TRBV12-3 or TRBV12-4 and TRBJ1-2, with D perhaps matching TRBD1 (6 bases). This CDR3 comprises 17 residues. V gave up 6 bases and J gave up 7 bases, with 27 bases separating them.

There are a few counts of this clonotype. This chain connects TRBV3-1 to TRBJ1-1; D gene unclear. The CDR3 is 14 residues long. The V and J ends lost 1 base and 0 bases respectively, with 6 bases between them. In germline, CDR1 is LGHDT, CDR2 YNNKEL (reference sequence). The CDR3, as DNA: TGTGCCAGCAGCCAAGGATACTTGAACACTGAAGCTTTCTTT. It encodes CASSQGYLNTEAFF.

The rearrangement links TRBV12-3 or TRBV12-4 to TRBJ1-3; the D gene is possibly TRBD1 (5 bases). The CDR3 spans 15 residues. The V end was cut by 2 bases, the J end by 0 bases, with 8 bases between. Written as DNA, the CDR3 is TGTGCCAGCAGTTTATTCCAGGGCTCTGGAAACACCATATATTTT. Translated: CASSLFQGSGNTIYF.

The chain has TRBV2 and TRBJ2-7, with 8 bases fitting TRBD1. The V gene's germline CDR1 is SNHLY and CDR2 FYNNEI. This CDR3 region has 17 residues. Trimming at V came to 2 bases and at J to 0 bases, leaving 9 bases not matched to a gene. Here the CDR3 reads CASSERGVGQDSYEQYF. The DNA of the CDR3 is TGTGCCAGCAGTGAAAGGGGGGTGGGACAGGACTCCTACGAGCAGTACTTC.

CDR3 sequence reads: CSANRAGEAFF. CDR3 DNA sequence: TGCAGTGCTAACAGGGCGGGGGAAGCTTTCTTT. J is TRBJ1-1 and V is TRBV20-1; D possibly corresponds to TRBD1 (6 bases). Germline V gives CDR1 DFQATT, CDR2 SNEGSKA (reference sequence). V was cut by 4 bases and J by 8 bases, with 11 bases left in between. The CDR3 contains 11 residues.

This clonotype occurred many times. The chain is built from TRBV7-6 and TRBJ2-3; TRBD2 matches 8 bases. The CDR3 loop spans 14 amino acids. The trim removed 7 bases at V and 6 bases at J, leaving 9 bases unmatched. Germline CDR1 reads SGHVS; CDR2 reads FNYEAQ. The CDR3 is CASTFGGAMDTQYF. The CDR3 nucleotides are TGTGCCAGCACCTTCGGGGGGGCCATGGATACGCAGTATTTT. The full variable domain, completed using reference TRBV7-6 and TRBJ2-3, is GAGVSQSPRYKVTKRGQDVALRCDPISGHVSLYWYRQALGQGPEFLTYFNYEAQQDKSGLPNDRFSAERPEGSISTLTIQRTEQRDSAMYRCASTFGGAMDTQYFGPGTRLTVL.

The chain couples TRBV19 to TRBJ2-1, with 10 bases matching TRBD2. Germline trimming cut 9 bases from V and 3 bases from J; bases unmatched to any gene: 14. Germline V gene data show CDR1 as LNHDA and CDR2 as SQIVND (reference sequence). The CDR3 extends over 17 amino acids. The chain's CDR3 is CARPRLAGGVYYNEQFF. CDR3 sequence (DNA): TGTGCCAGGCCCCGACTAGCGGGTGGCGTTTACTACAATGAGCAGTTCTTC.

This clonotype was found a few times. A read error may account for a junction end that differs from germline. V and J are TRBV4-2 and TRBJ2-2; either TRBD1 or TRBD2 may fit D (5 bases each). This CDR3 has 16 amino acids. The germline V gene has CDR1 LGHNA and CDR2 YNFKEQ. CDR3 residues: CASSHAGNTNTGELIF. The CDR3 coding sequence is TGTGCCAGCAGCCATGCAGGGAACACGAACACCGGGGAGCTGATTTTT.

The chain recombines TRBV5-1 with TRBJ1-1; D is ambiguous. V was pared by 0 bases and J by 3 bases, with 18 bases between. The CDR3 runs to 17 residues. Germline CDR1 is SGHRS and CDR2 is YFSETQ. The CDR3 DNA follows: TGCGCCAGCAGCTTGGCCATCGGCAGGCGGACCGACACTGAAGCTTTCTTT. Protein: CASSLAIGRRTDTEAFF.

The rearrangement uses TRBV6-5 and TRBJ2-6; D is unclear. Per the germline V gene, CDR1 is MNHEY and CDR2 is SVGAGI. The CDR3 covers 16 residues. Trimming took off 2 bases at V and 1 base at J, with 9 bases between the two ends. This CDR3 reads CASSYGTSSGANVLTF. For the CDR3, the DNA is TGTGCCAGCAGTTACGGCACATCTTCTGGGGCCAACGTCCTGACTTTC.

In this sample, this clonotype turned up a few times. V gene TRBV7-3 combines with J gene TRBJ1-1, with D maybe TRBD1 (5 bases). Germline assignment: CDR1 SGHTA and CDR2 FQGTGA. The CDR3 totals 14 residues. The V end was cut by 0 bases, the J end by 6 bases, with 11 bases between. CDR3 in DNA: TGTGCCAGCAGCTTAACAGGGCTGGGGGCTGAAGCTTTCTTT. It specifies CASSLTGLGAEAFF.

The DNA of the CDR3 is TGTGCCAGCAGTTTGCACAGGCTAACGACTTCCTACGAGCAGTACTTC. Protein: CASSLHRLTTSYEQYF. This rearrangement joins TRBV27 to TRBJ2-7; D possibly corresponds to TRBD1 (5 bases). The CDR3 has 16 residues. Deletions cut 3 bases from V and 1 base from J, with 16 bases between. The germline V gene encodes CDR1 MNHEY and CDR2 SMNVEV (reference sequence).

The V call is TRBV20-1, the J call TRBJ2-1, with unresolved D. The V end lost 6 bases, the J end lost 4 bases, and 19 bases lay between the germline ends. Germline V CDR1 and CDR2: DFQATT, SNEGSKA (reference sequence). The CDR3 extends over 15 amino acids. The CDR3 spells CSARPDPMAYNEQFF. The CDR3 DNA follows: TGCAGTGCCCGACCGGACCCAATGGCGTACAATGAGCAGTTCTTC.

In this sample, this clonotype turned up a few times. V is TRBV7-9 and J is TRBJ2-3; TRBD1 agrees at 9 bases. Trimming cost V 4 bases and J 0 bases; bases outside gene matches: 2. Germline V gene sequence: CDR1 SEHNR, CDR2 FQNEAQ (reference sequence). This CDR3 contains 15 residues. The CDR3 reads CASSWTGVSTDTQYF. The CDR3 bases are TGTGCCAGCAGCTGGACAGGGGTCAGCACAGATACGCAGTATTTT.

This rearrangement joins TRBV6-1 to TRBJ1-2, with TRBD1 as a possible D gene (5 bases). V lost 8 bases to trimming and J lost 14 bases, with 21 bases between them. The length of the CDR3 is 12 residues. The germline CDR1 and CDR2 sequences are MNHNS and SASEGT. In DNA, the CDR3 is TGTGCCAGCGGGGGACGGTCCATGTACGGAACCTTC. This encodes CASGGRSMYGTF.

The genes are TRBV7-8 and TRBJ2-3; D is uncertain. Germline assignment: CDR1 SGHVS and CDR2 FQNEAQ. There are 17 residues in the CDR3. Trimming took 1 base from V and 0 from J, leaving 14 bases between them. CDR3 region: CASSLVSRSVSTDTQYF. Here the CDR3 DNA reads TGTGCCAGCAGCTTAGTGTCCCGGTCGGTCAGCACAGATACGCAGTATTTT.

There are a few counts of this clonotype. The chain couples TRBV6-1 to TRBJ2-7; 7 nucleotides line up with TRBD2. This CDR3 is built from 14 residues. Germline CDR1 reads MNHNS; CDR2 reads SASEGT. The V segment lost 6 bases and the J segment 3 bases; nucleotides outside the gene matches: 8. CDR3 amino acids: CASSRLARDYEQYF. DNA for the CDR3: TGTGCCAGCAGCCGACTAGCTCGAGACTACGAGCAGTACTTC.